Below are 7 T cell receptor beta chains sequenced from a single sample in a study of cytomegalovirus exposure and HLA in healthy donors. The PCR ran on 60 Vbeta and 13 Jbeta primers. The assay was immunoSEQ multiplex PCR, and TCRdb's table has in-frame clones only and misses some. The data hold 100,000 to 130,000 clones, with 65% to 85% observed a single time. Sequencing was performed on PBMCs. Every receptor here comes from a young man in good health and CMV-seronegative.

CDR3: CASSLGGVSYEQYF. For the CDR3, the DNA is TGTGCCAGCAGCTTGGGGGGGGTGTCCTACGAGCAGTACTTC. The J gene is TRBJ2-7, the V gene TRBV9, with TRBD2 matching 7 bases. The length of the CDR3 is 14 residues. Unmatched junction bases numbered 5, after V lost 4 bases and J lost 1 base. Germline CDR1 SGDLS, CDR2 YYNGEE.

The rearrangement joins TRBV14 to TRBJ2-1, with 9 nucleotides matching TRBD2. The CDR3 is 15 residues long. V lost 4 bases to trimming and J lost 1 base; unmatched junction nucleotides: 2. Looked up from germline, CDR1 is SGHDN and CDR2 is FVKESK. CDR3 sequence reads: CASSRLAGSYNEQFF. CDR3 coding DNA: TGTGCCAGCAGCCGCCTAGCGGGGTCCTACAATGAGCAGTTCTTC.

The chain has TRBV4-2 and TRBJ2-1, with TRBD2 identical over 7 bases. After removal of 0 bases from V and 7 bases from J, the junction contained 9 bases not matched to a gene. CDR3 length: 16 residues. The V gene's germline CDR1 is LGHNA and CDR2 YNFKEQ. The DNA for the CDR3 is TGTGCCAGCAGCCAAGATCCTGGCGGGAGTGTGAATGAGCAGTTCTTC. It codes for CASSQDPGGSVNEQFF.

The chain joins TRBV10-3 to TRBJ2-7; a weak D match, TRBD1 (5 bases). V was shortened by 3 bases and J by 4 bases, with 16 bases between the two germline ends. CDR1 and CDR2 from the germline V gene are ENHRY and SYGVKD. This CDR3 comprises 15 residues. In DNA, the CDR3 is TGTGCCATCAGTGAAGCACAGGCAATGGGATACGAGCAGTACTTC. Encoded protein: CAISEAQAMGYEQYF.

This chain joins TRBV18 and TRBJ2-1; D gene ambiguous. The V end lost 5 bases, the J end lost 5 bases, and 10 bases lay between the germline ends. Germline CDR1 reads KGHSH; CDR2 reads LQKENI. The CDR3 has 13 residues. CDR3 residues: CASSESLHNEQFF. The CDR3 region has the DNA TGTGCCAGCTCAGAGAGCCTACACAATGAGCAGTTCTTC.

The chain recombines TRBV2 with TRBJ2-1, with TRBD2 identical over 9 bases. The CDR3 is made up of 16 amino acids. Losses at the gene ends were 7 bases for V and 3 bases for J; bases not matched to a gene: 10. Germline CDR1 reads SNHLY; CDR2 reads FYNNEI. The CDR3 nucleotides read TGTGCCAGCAAAGGAACTTGGCGGGGGGGCTACAATGAGCAGTTCTTC. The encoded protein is CASKGTWRGGYNEQFF.

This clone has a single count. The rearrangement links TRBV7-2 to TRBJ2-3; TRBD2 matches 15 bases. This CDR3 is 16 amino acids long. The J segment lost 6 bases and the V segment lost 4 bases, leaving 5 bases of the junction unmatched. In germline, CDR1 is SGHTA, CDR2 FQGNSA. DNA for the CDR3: TGTGCCAGCAGCTACGGACTAGCGGGAGGGGAGGATACGCAGTATTTT. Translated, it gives CASSYGLAGGEDTQYF.